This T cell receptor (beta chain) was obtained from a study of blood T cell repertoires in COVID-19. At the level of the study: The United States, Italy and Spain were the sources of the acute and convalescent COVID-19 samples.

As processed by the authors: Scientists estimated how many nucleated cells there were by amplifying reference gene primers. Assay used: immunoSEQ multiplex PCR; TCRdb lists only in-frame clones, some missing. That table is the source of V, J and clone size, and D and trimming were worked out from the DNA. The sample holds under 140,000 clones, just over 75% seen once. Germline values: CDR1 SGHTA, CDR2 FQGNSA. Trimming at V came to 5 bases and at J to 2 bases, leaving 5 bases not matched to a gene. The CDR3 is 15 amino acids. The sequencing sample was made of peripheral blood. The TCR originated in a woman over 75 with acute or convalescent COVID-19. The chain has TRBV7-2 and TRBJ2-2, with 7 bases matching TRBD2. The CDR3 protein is CASSPGLGNTGELFF. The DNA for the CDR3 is TGTGCCAGCAGCCCCGGACTAGGCAACACCGGGGAGCTGTTTTTT.